The T cell receptor beta chain described here comes from a study of cytomegalovirus exposure and HLA in healthy donors. Use of 60 Vbeta and 13 Jbeta primers characterized the PCR. The method was immunoSEQ multiplex PCR; TCRdb's version includes in-frame clones alone and lacks a portion of them. Among about 150,000 clones listed, about 80% were seen once. The specimen sequenced was PBMCs. This TCR was sampled from a man under 40 in good health and CMV-seropositive.

As DNA, the CDR3 is TGCGCCAGCAGTTCCGGGACAGGGGGTCAAGAGACCCAGTACTTC. Its translation is CASSSGTGGQETQYF. The rearrangement uses TRBV10-1 and TRBJ2-5, with 11 bases aligning to TRBD1. This CDR3 is built from 15 residues. Germline loops: CDR1 WNHNN, CDR2 SYGVQD (reference sequence). The junction had 4 bases not matched to a gene; V was cut back by 5 bases and J by 2 bases.